This TCR beta chain was found in a study of cytomegalovirus exposure and HLA in healthy donors. About the research overall: The same platform as the 666 first-cohort repertoires was used for the 130 or so validation repertoires, a later analysis reported. Study-level findings and limits: Most TCR sequences were uncommon, yet certain public TCRs appeared in many donors. A classifier reportedly called cytomegalovirus status with high sensitivity and specificity.

The trim removed 5 bases at V and 6 bases at J, leaving 21 bases unmatched. The length of the CDR3 is 20 residues. Germline CDR1 reads MNHEY; CDR2 reads SMNVEV (reference sequence). A remark on this clone: Its antigen remains unidentified.

The assay was immunoSEQ multiplex PCR, and TCRdb's table has in-frame clones only and misses some. The sample has about 160,000 clones; about 95% are singletons. This receptor was taken from a woman aged 18-30 years in good health and CMV-seronegative. J is TRBJ2-3 and V is TRBV27; TRBD1 matches at 12 bases. Input material: PBMCs. The CDR3 region is CASSPPGQGAFNLLFDTQYF. CDR3 coding DNA: TGTGCCAGCAGTCCTCCGGGACAGGGGGCGTTTAATTTGCTGTTTGATACGCAGTATTTT.